Listed below are T cell receptor beta chains from one sample, sequenced in a study of T cell clonotyping in hematopoietic cell transplantation. Using immunoSEQ multiplex PCR, the repertoire was profiled, and TCRdb retains in-frame clones only, with some absent. Altogether 1,800 or so clones are present, around 76% being singletons, with the ten largest covering approximately 8.8%. Sequenced material: peripheral blood mononuclear cells. Source of these receptors: a man younger than 40 in good health. Some clones in this sample may be carry-over from other donors' samples. The CDR3 runs from the conserved cysteine through the conserved F or W. A D gene is named only where the DNA matches it firmly.

d_call: -; v_call: TRBV5-6; cdr3_aa: CASLGGGELFF
d_call: -; v_call: TRBV5-6; cdr3_aa: CASSLVSESGNTIYF
d_call: TRBD2; v_call: TRBV5-4; cdr3_aa: CASSFEREVYEQYF
d_call: TRBD1; v_call: TRBV29-1; cdr3_aa: CSGDTGATEAFF
d_call: -; v_call: TRBV19; cdr3_aa: CASSHRVTDTEAFF
d_call: -; v_call: TRBV28; cdr3_aa: CASSWVGGGYGYTF
d_call: -; v_call: TRBV10-1; cdr3_aa: CASSEGPADYEQYF
d_call: -; v_call: TRBV5-1; cdr3_aa: CASSLGHREQYF
d_call: TRBD2; v_call: TRBV4-3; cdr3_aa: CASSQGVSSGRPYF
d_call: -; v_call: TRBV4-1; cdr3_aa: CASSYNREGQPQHF
d_call: TRBD1; v_call: TRBV30; cdr3_aa: CAWSGTESNQPQHF
d_call: -; v_call: TRBV28; cdr3_aa: CASSSLVGVYEQYF
d_call: TRBD1; v_call: TRBV5-1; cdr3_aa: CASSRDRATTDTQYF
d_call: TRBD1; v_call: TRBV14; cdr3_aa: CASSQGQGANYGYTF
d_call: -; v_call: TRBV30; cdr3_aa: CAWSDQSEQYF
d_call: -; v_call: TRBV6-5; cdr3_aa: CASSSGLHTEAFF
d_call: -; v_call: TRBV10-3; cdr3_aa: CAISAAPGQQYF
d_call: -; v_call: TRBV7-9; cdr3_aa: CASSLGSQPQHF
d_call: -; v_call: TRBV11-2; cdr3_aa: CASSLVAGMLDTQYF
d_call: -; v_call: TRBV6-5; cdr3_aa: CASTPSGGSYEQYF
d_call: -; v_call: TRBV29-1; cdr3_aa: CSVWGKETQYF
d_call: -; v_call: TRBV5-6; cdr3_aa: CASSLVRDEQYF
d_call: TRBD1; v_call: TRBV29-1; cdr3_aa: CSDRTGGIGDTQYF
d_call: TRBD1; v_call: TRBV5-1; cdr3_aa: CASSIRTGTNTGELFF
d_call: -; v_call: TRBV4-3; cdr3_aa: CASSQAGGQIYGYTF
d_call: TRBD1; v_call: TRBV4-1; cdr3_aa: CASSRGQGENTEAFF
d_call: TRBD1; v_call: TRBV6-1; cdr3_aa: CASSDRQGAYEQYF
d_call: -; v_call: TRBV2; cdr3_aa: CASIAHTGELFF
d_call: -; v_call: TRBV7-9; cdr3_aa: CASSPIYSNQPQHF
d_call: -; v_call: TRBV5-4; cdr3_aa: CASSPFFSAQETQYF
d_call: -; v_call: TRBV7-2; cdr3_aa: CASSLGGVLEQLF
d_call: -; v_call: TRBV29-1; cdr3_aa: CSGRGAGELFF
d_call: -; v_call: TRBV5-4; cdr3_aa: CASSSEFRAYEQYF
d_call: -; v_call: TRBV30; cdr3_aa: CAWRTAYGYTF
d_call: -; v_call: TRBV30; cdr3_aa: CAWSAGTSGHGYTF
d_call: -; v_call: TRBV7-8; cdr3_aa: CASSRLVVSSTDTQYF
d_call: -; v_call: TRBV28; cdr3_aa: CASSLSGVLWNEQFF
d_call: TRBD1; v_call: TRBV29-1; cdr3_aa: CSGRRGRWTEAFF
d_call: TRBD1; v_call: TRBV9; cdr3_aa: CASSRGQTNSPLHF
d_call: -; v_call: TRBV30; cdr3_aa: CAWSAGGALNQPQHF
d_call: -; v_call: TRBV9; cdr3_aa: CASRRFENYGYTF
d_call: -; v_call: TRBV28; cdr3_aa: CASRLGSTEAFF
d_call: TRBD1; v_call: TRBV2; cdr3_aa: CASSSDRGDSPLHF
d_call: TRBD2; v_call: TRBV5-6; cdr3_aa: CASARGTNYEQYF
d_call: -; v_call: TRBV30; cdr3_aa: CAWRGTDNSPLHF
d_call: -; v_call: TRBV5-1; cdr3_aa: CASRLSTAQETQYF
d_call: -; v_call: TRBV2; cdr3_aa: CASSEKRTEYF
d_call: TRBD2; v_call: TRBV6-1; cdr3_aa: CASSGPTSGRRETQYF
d_call: -; v_call: TRBV7-9; cdr3_aa: CASSYENGHGYTF
d_call: TRBD1; v_call: TRBV6-4; cdr3_aa: CASSLSTGETGELFF
d_call: -; v_call: TRBV5-1; cdr3_aa: CASSLGNIYGYTF
d_call: -; v_call: TRBV6-5; cdr3_aa: CASSRVGDGYTF
d_call: -; v_call: TRBV6-5; cdr3_aa: CASSYSGVRDTEAFF
d_call: -; v_call: TRBV4-3; cdr3_aa: CASSRRAFLGTGELFF